This T cell receptor (beta chain) was sequenced for a study of CD8 T cells in Susac syndrome. The germline CDR1 and CDR2 sequences are MGHDK and SYGVNS. Trimming pared 4 bases from V and 0 bases from J, leaving 7 bases between. CDR3 length: 15 amino acids. An input of about 0.45 to 1 ug of RNA was subjected to reverse transcription using random hexamers. Via MiXCR, TCRdb re-called the immunoSEQ multiplex PCR reads, giving one row per CDR3 protein. The table has 85,000 to 95,000 distinct CDR3 sequences, around 94% seen once; the top ten hold roughly 0.31%. The sample taken for sequencing was CD4+ T cells from PBMCs. The TCR was taken from a human donor with Susac syndrome. This chain uses TRBV25-1 with TRBJ2-6, with D unclear. This CDR3 is CASSGADSGANVLTF. CDR3 DNA sequence: TGTGCCAGCAGTGGGGCAGACTCTGGGGCCAACGTCCTGACTTTC. Based on the CDR3 plus reference TRBV25-1 and TRBJ2-6, the full variable domain is EADIYQTPRYLVIGTGKKITLECSQTMGHDKMYWYQQDPGMELHLIHYSYGVNSTEKGDLSSESTVSRIRTEHFPLTLESARPSHTSQYLCASSGADSGANVLTFGAGSRLTVL.